Below, 4 T cell receptor beta chains from the same sample are listed, as sequenced in a study of OX40 agonist ivuxolimab in advanced cancers. Clones were sequenced by immunoSEQ multiplex PCR, and TCRdb holds only the in-frame ones, with some missing. The sample has 60,000 or so clones, around 86% seen once; the top ten hold 9.5% to 15%. The sample consisted of CD4+ or CD8+ T cells sorted from blood, taken in a trial of the OX40 agonist ivuxolimab. These receptors all come from an adult with an advanced solid tumor such as melanoma, head and neck, liver or kidney cancer.

The genes are TRBV7-6 and TRBJ2-3; 8 bases align to TRBD2. Trimming at V came to 0 bases and at J to 0 bases, leaving 2 bases not matched to a gene. Germline V gene lookup returns CDR1 SGHVS and CDR2 FNYEAQ. The CDR3 covers 16 residues. This CDR3 reads CASSLAPSGSTDTQYF. CDR3 DNA sequence: TGTGCCAGCAGCTTAGCGCCTAGCGGGAGCACAGATACGCAGTATTTT.

This chain uses TRBV2 with TRBJ2-5; 8 nucleotides match TRBD1. Trimming took 5 bases from V and 6 from J; bases not matched to a gene: 17. Germline V gene lookup returns CDR1 SNHLY and CDR2 FYNNEI. CDR3 length: 17 residues. As DNA, the CDR3 is TGTGCCAGCAGTCCCGGGACAGGAACGGTCTGGGGTAAGACCCAGTACTTC. Protein sequence: CASSPGTGTVWGKTQYF.

The rearrangement joins TRBV11-2 to TRBJ2-5; weak D call: TRBD1 (6 bases). The CDR3 has 15 amino acids. Per the germline V gene, CDR1 is SGHAT and CDR2 is FQNNGV. The V gene lost 5 bases and the J gene lost 5 bases, with 18 bases spanning the gap. This CDR3 reads CASSPFQGKGETQYF. In DNA form, the CDR3 reads TGTGCCAGCAGCCCGTTTCAGGGGAAGGGGGAGACCCAGTACTTC.

The chain combines TRBV28 with TRBJ1-4; D is uncertain. The CDR3 is 13 residues long. In germline, CDR1 is MDHEN, CDR2 SYDVKM. Trimming took off 9 bases at V and 0 bases at J, with 8 bases between the two ends. The CDR3, as DNA: TGTGCCAGTGCCTCTGCAACTAATGAAAAACTGTTTTTT. This sequence encodes CASASATNEKLFF.